This TCR beta chain was identified during a study of blood T cell repertoires in COVID-19. Study-wide background: The analysed material was cDNA or gDNA that came from T cells, B-cell-depleted T cells, or PBMCs.

Clones were sequenced by immunoSEQ multiplex PCR, and TCRdb holds only the in-frame ones, with some missing. Counted here are approximately 480,000 clones, 89% occurring once; the ten biggest clones make up around 0.92%. V lost 4 bases to trimming and J lost 6 bases, with 17 bases between them. Germline values: CDR1 SGHNT, CDR2 YYREEE (reference sequence). This CDR3 spans 14 amino acids. This sequence was found in a man aged 18 to 30 with COVID-19, enrolled during active disease. Sequencing input: peripheral blood. The J gene is TRBJ2-7, the V gene TRBV5-4; tentatively, D is TRBD1 (5 bases). CDR3 protein: CASSVRGRGREQYF. In DNA, the CDR3 is TGTGCCAGCAGCGTAAGGGGTAGGGGTCGCGAGCAGTACTTC.